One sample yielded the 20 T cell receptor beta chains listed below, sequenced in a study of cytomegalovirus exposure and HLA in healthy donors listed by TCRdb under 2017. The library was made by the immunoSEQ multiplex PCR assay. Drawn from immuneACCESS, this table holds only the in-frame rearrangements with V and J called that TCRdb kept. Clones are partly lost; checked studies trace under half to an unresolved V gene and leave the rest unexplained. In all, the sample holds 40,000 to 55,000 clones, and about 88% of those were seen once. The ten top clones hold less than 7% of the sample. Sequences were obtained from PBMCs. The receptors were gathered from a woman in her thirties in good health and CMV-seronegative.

The CDR3 sequence is CASSPSGDTQYF. The CDR3 nucleotides are TGTGCCAGCAGCCCGTCGGGAGATACGCAGTATTTT. This chain joins TRBV7-6 and TRBJ2-3, with D hard to call. The CDR3 is 12 amino acids. Germline-derived CDR1 and CDR2 are SGHVS and FNYEAQ. Trimming took off 5 bases at V and 5 bases at J, with 8 bases between the two ends.

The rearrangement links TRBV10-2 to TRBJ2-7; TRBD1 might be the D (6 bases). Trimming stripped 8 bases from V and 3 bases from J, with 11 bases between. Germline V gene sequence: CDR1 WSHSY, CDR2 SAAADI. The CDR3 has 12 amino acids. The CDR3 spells CASRDKYYEQYF. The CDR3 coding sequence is TGCGCCAGCCGGGACAAATACTACGAGCAGTACTTC.

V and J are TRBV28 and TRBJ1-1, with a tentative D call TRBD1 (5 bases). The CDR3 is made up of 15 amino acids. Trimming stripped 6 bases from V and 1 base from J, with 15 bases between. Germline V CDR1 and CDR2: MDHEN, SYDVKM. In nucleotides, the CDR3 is TGTGCCAGCAGCCGCCCGTCGGGGGGGAACACTGAAGCTTTCTTT. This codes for CASSRPSGGNTEAFF.

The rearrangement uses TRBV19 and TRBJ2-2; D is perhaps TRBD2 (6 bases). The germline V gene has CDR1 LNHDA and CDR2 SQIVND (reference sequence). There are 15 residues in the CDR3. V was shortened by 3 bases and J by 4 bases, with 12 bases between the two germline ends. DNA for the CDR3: TGTGCCAGTAGTATTGGGGGACTCGGCACCGGGGAGCTGTTTTTT. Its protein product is CASSIGGLGTGELFF.

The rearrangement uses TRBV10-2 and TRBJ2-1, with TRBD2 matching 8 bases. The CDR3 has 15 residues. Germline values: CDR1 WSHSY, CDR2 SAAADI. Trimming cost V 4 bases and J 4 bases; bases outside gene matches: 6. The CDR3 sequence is CASSGGRQSYNEQFF. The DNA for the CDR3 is TGCGCCAGCAGTGGCGGGAGGCAATCATACAATGAGCAGTTCTTC.

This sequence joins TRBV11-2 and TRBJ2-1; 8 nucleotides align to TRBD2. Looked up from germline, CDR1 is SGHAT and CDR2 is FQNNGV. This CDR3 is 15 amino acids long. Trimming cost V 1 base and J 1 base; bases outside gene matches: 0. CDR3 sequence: CASSLAGGSYNEQFF. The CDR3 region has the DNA TGTGCCAGCAGCTTAGCGGGAGGGTCCTACAATGAGCAGTTCTTC.

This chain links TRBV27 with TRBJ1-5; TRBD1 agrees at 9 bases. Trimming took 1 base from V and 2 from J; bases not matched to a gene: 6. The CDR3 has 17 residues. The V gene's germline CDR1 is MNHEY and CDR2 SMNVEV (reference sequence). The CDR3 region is CASSLFGTGSGNQPQHF. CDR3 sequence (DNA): TGTGCCAGCAGTTTATTCGGGACAGGGTCGGGCAATCAGCCCCAGCATTTT.

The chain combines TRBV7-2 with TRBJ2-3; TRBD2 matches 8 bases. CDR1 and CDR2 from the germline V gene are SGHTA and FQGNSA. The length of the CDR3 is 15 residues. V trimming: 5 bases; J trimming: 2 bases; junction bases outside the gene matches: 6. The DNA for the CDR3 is TGTGCCAGCAGCCCCAAGACTAGCGACACAGATACGCAGTATTTT. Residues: CASSPKTSDTDTQYF. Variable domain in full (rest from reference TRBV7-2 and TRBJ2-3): GAGVSQSPSNKVTEKGKDVELRCDPISGHTALYWYRQSLGQGLEFLIYFQGNSAPDKSGLPSDRFSAERTGGSVSTLTIQRTQQEDSAVYLCASSPKTSDTDTQYFGPGTRLTVL.

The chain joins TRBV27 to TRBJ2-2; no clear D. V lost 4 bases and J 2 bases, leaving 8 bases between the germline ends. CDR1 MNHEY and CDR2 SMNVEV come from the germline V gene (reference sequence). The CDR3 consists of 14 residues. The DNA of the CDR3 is TGTGCCAGCAGTTCCCTTCCCAACACCGGGGAGCTGTTTTTT. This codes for CASSSLPNTGELFF.

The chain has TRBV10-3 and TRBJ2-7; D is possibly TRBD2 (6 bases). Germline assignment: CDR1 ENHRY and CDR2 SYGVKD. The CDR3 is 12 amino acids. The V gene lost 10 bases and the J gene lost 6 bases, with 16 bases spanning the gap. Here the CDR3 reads CATAGLAAEQYF. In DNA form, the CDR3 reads TGTGCCACCGCGGGGCTAGCAGCCGAGCAGTACTTC.

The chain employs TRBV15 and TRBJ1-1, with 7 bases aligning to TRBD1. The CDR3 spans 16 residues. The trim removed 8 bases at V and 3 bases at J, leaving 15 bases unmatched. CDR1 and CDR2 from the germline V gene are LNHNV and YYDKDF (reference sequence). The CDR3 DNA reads TGTGCCACCCGCACAGGGGCGTTTTCTAGGGACACTGAAGCTTTCTTT. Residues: CATRTGAFSRDTEAFF.

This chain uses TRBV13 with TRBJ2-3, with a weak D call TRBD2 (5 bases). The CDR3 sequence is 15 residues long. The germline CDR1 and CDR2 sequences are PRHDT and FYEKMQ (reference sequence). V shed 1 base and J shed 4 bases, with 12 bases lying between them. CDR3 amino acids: CASSLVGGGADTQYF. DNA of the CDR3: TGTGCCAGCAGCTTAGTAGGAGGTGGGGCAGATACGCAGTATTTT.

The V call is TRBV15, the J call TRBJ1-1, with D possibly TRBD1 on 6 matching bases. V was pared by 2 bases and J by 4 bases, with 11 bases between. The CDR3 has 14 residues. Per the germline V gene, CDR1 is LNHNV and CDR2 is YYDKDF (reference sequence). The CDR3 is CATSRQRGGTEAFF. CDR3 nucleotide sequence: TGTGCCACCAGCAGACAGAGGGGGGGCACTGAAGCTTTCTTT. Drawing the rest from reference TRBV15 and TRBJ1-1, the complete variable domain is DAMVIQNPRYQVTQFGKPVTLSCSQTLNHNVMYWYQQKSSQAPKLLFHYYDKDFNNEADTPDNFQSRRPNTSFCFLDIRSPGLGDTAMYLCATSRQRGGTEAFFGQGTRLTVV.

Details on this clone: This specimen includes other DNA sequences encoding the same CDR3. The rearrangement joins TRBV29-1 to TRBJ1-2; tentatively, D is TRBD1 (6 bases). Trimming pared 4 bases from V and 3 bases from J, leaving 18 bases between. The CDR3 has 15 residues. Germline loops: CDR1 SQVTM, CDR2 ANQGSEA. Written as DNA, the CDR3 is TGCAGCGTTGGGGGGGCGGGGGGGCGATACTATGGCTACACCTTC. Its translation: CSVGGAGGRYYGYTF.

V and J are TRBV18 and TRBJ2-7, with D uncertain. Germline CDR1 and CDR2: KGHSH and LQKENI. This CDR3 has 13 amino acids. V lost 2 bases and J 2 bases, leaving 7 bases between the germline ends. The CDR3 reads CASSPFQAYEQYF. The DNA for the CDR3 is TGTGCCAGCTCACCATTCCAGGCCTACGAGCAGTACTTC.

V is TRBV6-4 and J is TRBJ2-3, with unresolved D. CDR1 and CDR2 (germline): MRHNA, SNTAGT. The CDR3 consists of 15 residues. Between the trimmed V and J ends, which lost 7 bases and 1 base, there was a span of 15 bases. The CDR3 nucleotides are TGTGCCAGCACCGAGACTGGAGAGGGCACAGATACGCAGTATTTT. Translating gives CASTETGEGTDTQYF.

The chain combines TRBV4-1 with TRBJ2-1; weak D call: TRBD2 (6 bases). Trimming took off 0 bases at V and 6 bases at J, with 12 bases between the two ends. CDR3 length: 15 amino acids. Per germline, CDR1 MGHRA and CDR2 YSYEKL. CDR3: CASSQDREWVNEQFF. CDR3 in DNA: TGCGCCAGCAGCCAAGACCGGGAGTGGGTCAATGAGCAGTTCTTC.

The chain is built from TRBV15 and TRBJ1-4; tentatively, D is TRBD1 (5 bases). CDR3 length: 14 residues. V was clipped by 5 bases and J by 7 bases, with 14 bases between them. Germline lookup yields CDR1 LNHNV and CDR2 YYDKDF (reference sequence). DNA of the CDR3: TGTGCCACCAGCGGTCGGGCGGGGGGTGAAAAACTGTTTTTT. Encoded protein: CATSGRAGGEKLFF.

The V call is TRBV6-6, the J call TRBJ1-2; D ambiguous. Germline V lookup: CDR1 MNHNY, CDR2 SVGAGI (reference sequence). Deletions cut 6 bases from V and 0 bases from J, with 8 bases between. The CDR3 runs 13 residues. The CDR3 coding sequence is TGTGCCAGCAGCTATACTTCTAACTATGGCTACACCTTC. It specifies CASSYTSNYGYTF.

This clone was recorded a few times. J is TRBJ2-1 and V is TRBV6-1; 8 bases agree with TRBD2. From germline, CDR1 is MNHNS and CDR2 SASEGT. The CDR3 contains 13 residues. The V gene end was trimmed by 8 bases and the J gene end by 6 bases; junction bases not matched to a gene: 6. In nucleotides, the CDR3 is TGTGCCAGCGGGCGGGGGGTAGGCAATGAGCAGTTCTTC. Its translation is CASGRGVGNEQFF.